Listed here are 31 T cell receptor beta chains from one sample, sequenced in a study of T cells in tumors and immune-related adverse events. TCRdb's copy holds only in-frame clones and misses some; the assay was immunoSEQ multiplex PCR. Here the sample spans approximately 8,300 clones, approximately 94% being singletons. The sequences come from lymph node tissue, collected from a patient treated with anti-PD-1 therapy. The receptors were sampled from a female donor with metastatic renal cell carcinoma.

The chain joins TRBV2 to TRBJ2-4; 9 bases map to TRBD1. V trimming: 6 bases; J trimming: 1 base; junction bases outside the gene matches: 7. Germline lookup yields CDR1 SNHLY and CDR2 FYNNEI. The CDR3 consists of 16 residues. The CDR3 region has the DNA TGTGCCAGCAGAGATAGACAGGGGGTGGCCAAAAACATTCAGTACTTC. Residues: CASRDRQGVAKNIQYF. Full variable domain (missing parts from reference TRBV2 and TRBJ2-4): EPEVTQTPSHQVTQMGQEVILRCVPISNHLYFYWYRQILGQKVEFLVSFYNNEISEKSEIFDDQFSVERPDGSNFTLKIRSTKLEDSAMYFCASRDRQGVAKNIQYFGAGTRLSVL.

The V gene is TRBV11-3, the J gene TRBJ2-7, with a possible D match to TRBD1 (6 bases). The germline V gene has CDR1 SGHNT and CDR2 YENEEA. The CDR3 has 15 amino acids. V lost 6 bases to trimming and J lost 3 bases, with 18 bases between them. The CDR3 reads CASSRAPGVYYEQYF. The CDR3 nucleotides are TGTGCCAGCAGTCGAGCCCCAGGGGTTTACTACGAGCAGTACTTC.

The chain links TRBV5-6 to TRBJ2-3; TRBD2 might be the D (6 bases). This CDR3 comprises 15 residues. V lost 1 base and J 6 bases, leaving 15 bases between the germline ends. Germline CDR1 is SGHDT and CDR2 is YYEEEE. As DNA, the CDR3 is TGTGCCAGCAGCTTGCGGGGACTGGCCTTGGATACGCAGTATTTT. Protein sequence: CASSLRGLALDTQYF. The whole variable domain, remainder taken from reference TRBV5-6 and TRBJ2-3, is DAGVTQSPTHLIKTRGQQVTLRCSPKSGHDTVSWYQQALGQGPQFIFQYYEEEERQRGNFPDRFSGHQFPNYSSELNVNALLLGDSALYLCASSLRGLALDTQYFGPGTRLTVL.

The chain employs TRBV7-2 and TRBJ2-1; D remains unclear. Trimming removed 1 base at V and 9 bases at J, with 4 bases between. CDR3 length: 11 residues. Germline loops: CDR1 SGHTA, CDR2 FQGNSA. CDR3 coding DNA: TGTGCCAGCAGCTTAGTGACTGAGCAGTTCTTC. Translation: CASSLVTEQFF. The full variable domain, with the rest looked up from reference TRBV7-2 and TRBJ2-1, is GAGVSQSPSNKVTEKGKDVELRCDPISGHTALYWYRQSLGQGLEFLIYFQGNSAPDKSGLPSDRFSAERTGGSVSTLTIQRTQQEDSAVYLCASSLVTEQFFGPGTRLTVL.

This rearrangement joins TRBV5-1 to TRBJ2-1, with 8 bases lining up with TRBD1. The junction had 11 bases not matched to a gene; V was cut back by 5 bases and J by 4 bases. CDR1 SGHRS and CDR2 YFSETQ come from the germline V gene. The CDR3 totals 16 residues. CDR3 sequence reads: CASRGDRFSSYNEQFF. CDR3 nucleotides: TGCGCCAGCAGAGGGGACAGGTTTTCAAGTTACAATGAGCAGTTCTTC. The whole variable domain, filled in from reference TRBV5-1 and TRBJ2-1, reads KAGVTQTPRYLIKTRGQQVTLSCSPISGHRSVSWYQQTPGQGLQFLFEYFSETQRNKGNFPGRFSGRQFSNSRSEMNVSTLELGDSALYLCASRGDRFSSYNEQFFGPGTRLTVL.

This chain connects TRBV29-1 to TRBJ2-1; D not certain. CDR1 and CDR2 (germline): SQVTM, ANQGSEA. The CDR3 length is 11 residues. V lost 2 bases and J 1 base, leaving 0 bases between the germline ends. The CDR3 loop reads CSVESYNEQFF. CDR3 nucleotide sequence: TGCAGCGTTGAATCCTACAATGAGCAGTTCTTC.

The V gene is TRBV5-1, the J gene TRBJ1-2, with D hard to call. The CDR3 runs to 14 residues. Looked up from germline, CDR1 is SGHRS and CDR2 is YFSETQ. Trimming cost V 2 bases and J 5 bases, with 13 bases left between them. The DNA of the CDR3 is TGCGCCAGCAGCTTAACACTTGACGTGTATGGCTACACCTTC. This encodes CASSLTLDVYGYTF.

The rearrangement links TRBV18 to TRBJ2-7; no firm D call. The CDR3 consists of 12 residues. The germline V gene has CDR1 KGHSH and CDR2 LQKENI. Trimming removed 3 bases from V and 3 bases from J, with 6 bases in between. DNA for the CDR3: TGTGCCAGCTCACCCCTTAACTACGAGCAGTACTTC. Its protein is CASSPLNYEQYF. The full variable domain, with the rest looked up from reference TRBV18 and TRBJ2-7, is NAGVMQNPRHLVRRRGQEARLRCSPMKGHSHVYWYRQLPEEGLKFMVYLQKENIIDESGMPKERFSAEFPKEGPSILRIQQVVRGDSAAYFCASSPLNYEQYFGPGTRLTVT.

This clone appeared once. The chain has TRBV10-3 and TRBJ1-1, with D tentatively TRBD1 (6 bases). The CDR3 consists of 13 residues. Trimming cost V 8 bases and J 3 bases, with 13 bases left between them. The germline CDR1 and CDR2 sequences are ENHRY and SYGVKD. Here the CDR3 DNA reads TGTGCCATCGGATCAGGGGCGGACACTGAAGCTTTCTTT. Translated, it gives CAIGSGADTEAFF.

This sequence joins TRBV4-2 and TRBJ2-2, with 12 bases fitting TRBD2. J was trimmed by 7 bases and V by 1 base; bases with no gene match: 7. The CDR3 totals 17 residues. CDR1 and CDR2 (germline): LGHNA, YNFKEQ. In DNA, the CDR3 is TGTGCCAGCAGCCAAGTTCGAACTAGCGGGAGGAACGGGGAGCTGTTTTTT. As protein: CASSQVRTSGRNGELFF.

This sequence joins TRBV4-1 and TRBJ2-2; 9 positions agree with TRBD2. The germline CDR1 and CDR2 sequences are MGHRA and YSYEKL. The CDR3 is 17 amino acids. V dropped 3 bases and J dropped 5; count of bases not matched to a gene: 10. For the CDR3, the DNA is TGCGCCAGCAGCCAGCGTTTTAGCGGGAGCGTGACCGGGGAGCTGTTTTTT. As protein: CASSQRFSGSVTGELFF.

CDR3 region: CASSLGATNEKLFF. CDR3 bases: TGCGCCAGCAGCTTAGGGGCAACTAATGAAAAACTGTTTTTT. This chain connects TRBV5-1 to TRBJ1-4; tentative D call: TRBD1 (5 bases). Germline CDR1 and CDR2: SGHRS and YFSETQ. The V end lost 2 bases, the J end lost 0 bases, and 5 bases lay between the germline ends. This CDR3 contains 14 residues. The full variable domain, completed using reference TRBV5-1 and TRBJ1-4, is KAGVTQTPRYLIKTRGQQVTLSCSPISGHRSVSWYQQTPGQGLQFLFEYFSETQRNKGNFPGRFSGRQFSNSRSEMNVSTLELGDSALYLCASSLGATNEKLFFGSGTQLSVL.

CDR3 region: CASSLNRGPYGYTF. The CDR3 region has the DNA TGTGCCAGCAGTTTAAACAGGGGGCCTTATGGCTACACCTTC. The genes are TRBV28 and TRBJ1-2; TRBD1 aligns across 9 bases. Germline V gene lookup returns CDR1 MDHEN and CDR2 SYDVKM. J gave up 5 bases and V 2 bases, and 3 bases lay outside the gene matches. The CDR3 length is 14 residues.

This sequence joins TRBV4-1 and TRBJ2-3; 13 bases agree with TRBD2. The trim removed 3 bases at V and 3 bases at J, leaving 15 bases unmatched. Germline V gene sequence: CDR1 MGHRA, CDR2 YSYEKL. The CDR3 is 20 amino acids. The CDR3 DNA reads as TGCGCCAGCAGCCATATAAACCCGGGACTAGCGGGAAGGCTGACAGATACGCAGTATTTT. Its protein product is CASSHINPGLAGRLTDTQYF.

The J gene is TRBJ2-1, the V gene TRBV4-3, with a possible D match to TRBD1 (6 bases). CDR1 is LGHNA, CDR2 YSLEER, per germline. V gave up 0 bases and J gave up 9 bases, with 24 bases separating them. The CDR3 is 18 residues long. CDR3 in DNA: TGCGCCAGCAGCCAAGATAAGTATTCCGGGGCAGGGGCCTTTGAGCAGTTCTTC. Its protein is CASSQDKYSGAGAFEQFF.

The chain joins TRBV11-3 to TRBJ2-3; 10 bases fit TRBD2. Germline CDR1 and CDR2: SGHNT and YENEEA. The CDR3 runs to 16 residues. J gave up 3 bases and V 5 bases, and 8 bases lay outside the gene matches. The CDR3 reads CASSPAGTSATDTQYF. Here the CDR3 DNA reads TGTGCCAGCAGCCCAGCCGGGACTAGCGCAACAGATACGCAGTATTTT.

The J gene is TRBJ2-7, the V gene TRBV30; no definite D call. This CDR3 is built from 11 residues. The V and J ends lost 4 bases and 6 bases respectively, with 10 bases between them. Germline CDR1 and CDR2: GTSNPN and SVGIG (reference sequence). CDR3 DNA sequence: TGTGCCTGGACTAGTCGGGTCGAGCAGTACTTC. It codes for CAWTSRVEQYF.

The gene calls are TRBV7-6 and TRBJ2-5; D gene ambiguous. The J call may be in error: the DNA end matches TRBJ2-7 better. CDR1 SGHVS and CDR2 FNYEAQ come from the germline V gene. The CDR3 extends over 14 amino acids. The CDR3: CASSHGGGTYEQYF. Here the CDR3 DNA reads TGTGCCAGCAGCCACGGCGGTGGGACCTACGAGCAGTACTTC.

The genes are TRBV29-1 and TRBJ2-1; 7 bases are a match to TRBD2. The germline V gene encodes CDR1 SQVTM and CDR2 ANQGSEA. This CDR3 is built from 15 residues. The trim removed 7 bases at V and 0 bases at J, leaving 9 bases unmatched. In DNA, the CDR3 is TGCAGCGCTCGGGAGGCGGGGAGCTCCTACAATGAGCAGTTCTTC. It is translated as CSAREAGSSYNEQFF.

This sequence joins TRBV5-1 and TRBJ2-1, with a tentative D call TRBD1 (5 bases). This CDR3 region has 13 residues. Germline CDR1 reads SGHRS; CDR2 reads YFSETQ. V was trimmed by 3 bases and J by 7 bases, leaving 11 bases between them. DNA for the CDR3: TGCGCCAGCAGCTCGGACAACTCAAATGAGCAGTTCTTC. Translating it yields CASSSDNSNEQFF. Variable domain in full (rest from reference TRBV5-1 and TRBJ2-1): KAGVTQTPRYLIKTRGQQVTLSCSPISGHRSVSWYQQTPGQGLQFLFEYFSETQRNKGNFPGRFSGRQFSNSRSEMNVSTLELGDSALYLCASSSDNSNEQFFGPGTRLTVL.

The V call is TRBV25-1, the J call TRBJ2-4; 7 positions agree with TRBD2. Germline values: CDR1 MGHDK, CDR2 SYGVNS. The CDR3 is made up of 16 amino acids. V shed 0 bases and J 0 bases; nucleotides not matched to a gene: 2. The CDR3 is CASSEYRGVAKNIQYF. The CDR3 DNA sequence: TGTGCCAGCAGTGAATACCGGGGGGTAGCCAAAAACATTCAGTACTTC. Looking up the rest from reference TRBV25-1 and TRBJ2-4 gives the full variable domain: EADIYQTPRYLVIGTGKKITLECSQTMGHDKMYWYQQDPGMELHLIHYSYGVNSTEKGDLSSESTVSRIRTEHFPLTLESARPSHTSQYLCASSEYRGVAKNIQYFGAGTRLSVL.

J is TRBJ1-3 and V is TRBV19; D gene ambiguous. Trimming took 10 bases from V and 0 from J, leaving 16 bases between them. CDR1 and CDR2 (germline): LNHDA, SQIVND (reference sequence). This CDR3 is 15 amino acids long. Here the CDR3 reads CATNDLSNSGNTIYF. In DNA, the CDR3 is TGTGCCACCAACGACCTTTCTAACTCTGGAAACACCATATATTTT.

The chain combines TRBV6-5 with TRBJ2-7, with 8 bases lining up with TRBD2. Trimming removed 6 bases from V and 6 bases from J; junction bases left unmatched: 7. This CDR3 contains 13 residues. CDR1 MNHEY and CDR2 SVGAGI come from the germline V gene. The CDR3 DNA is TGTGCCAGCAGAAGCGGGAGAGGTCCCGAGCAGTACTTC. Translation gives CASRSGRGPEQYF.

This clone was seen once. The V and J genes are TRBV7-9 and TRBJ2-5; 9 bases fit TRBD1. This CDR3 has 15 residues. The V and J ends lost 1 base and 5 bases, in that order; junction bases with no gene match: 5. Germline-derived CDR1 and CDR2 are SEHNR and FQNEAQ (reference sequence). The CDR3 protein is CASSLVTGGGETQYF. CDR3 bases: TGTGCCAGCAGCTTAGTGACAGGGGGAGGGGAGACCCAGTACTTC.

This clone was found once. The chain carries TRBV4-1 and TRBJ1-4; D is ambiguous. V lost 2 bases and J 7 bases, leaving 20 bases between the germline ends. Germline V lookup: CDR1 MGHRA, CDR2 YSYEKL. CDR3 length equals 17 residues. The CDR3 region is CASSQRRSEAGGEKLFF. In DNA form, the CDR3 reads TGCGCCAGCAGCCAAAGGAGGTCCGAGGCAGGTGGTGAAAAACTGTTTTTT.

This sequence joins TRBV6-1 and TRBJ2-2, with TRBD2 identical over 7 bases. This CDR3 is 14 amino acids long. Germline lookup yields CDR1 MNHNS and CDR2 SASEGT. V lost 7 bases to trimming and J lost 5 bases; unmatched junction nucleotides: 7. CDR3 coding DNA: TGTGCCAGCATGGGAGGGCGGTGGACCGGGGAGCTGTTTTTT. Protein: CASMGGRWTGELFF.

V gene TRBV27 combines with J gene TRBJ1-2, with D uncertain. This CDR3 is built from 12 residues. Trimming removed 5 bases from V and 4 bases from J, with 8 bases in between. Germline V gene lookup returns CDR1 MNHEY and CDR2 SMNVEV (reference sequence). CDR3: CASSPGGYGYTF. DNA of the CDR3: TGTGCCAGCAGTCCCGGCGGCTATGGCTACACCTTC.

CDR3 region: CASSILGADSPLHF. CDR3 in DNA: TGTGCCAGTAGTATTTTGGGGGCTGATTCACCCCTCCACTTT. The chain recombines TRBV19 with TRBJ1-6; perhaps TRBD1 as D (6 bases). Trimming pared 3 bases from V and 8 bases from J, leaving 11 bases between. Germline CDR1 LNHDA, CDR2 SQIVND (reference sequence). This CDR3 is 14 amino acids long.

J is TRBJ1-2 and V is TRBV2, with TRBD1 identical over 7 bases. Per the germline V gene, CDR1 is SNHLY and CDR2 is FYNNEI. The CDR3 has 15 residues. V lost 4 bases and J lost 4; bases outside the gene matches: 9. The chain's CDR3 is CASSGSRQGLYGYTF. As DNA, the CDR3 is TGTGCCAGCAGTGGTAGTAGACAGGGACTCTATGGCTACACCTTC.

This rearrangement joins TRBV11-3 to TRBJ2-7; D remains unclear. V shed 0 bases and J shed 4 bases, with 4 bases lying between them. The CDR3 sequence is 12 residues long. Germline lookup yields CDR1 SGHNT and CDR2 YENEEA. The CDR3 spells CASSLDGYEQYF. CDR3 bases: TGTGCCAGCAGCTTAGACGGATACGAGCAGTACTTC.

V gene TRBV10-2 combines with J gene TRBJ1-5; D might be TRBD1 (5 bases). Germline V gives CDR1 WSHSY, CDR2 SAAADI. The CDR3 has 15 amino acids. Trimming left V 4 bases short and J 0 bases short, with 10 bases between. The CDR3 region is CASSVGGSSNQPQHF. The CDR3 DNA follows: TGCGCCAGCAGTGTGGGGGGGTCTAGCAATCAGCCCCAGCATTTT.